The 3 T cell receptor beta chains given below trace back to one sample, sequenced in a study of CD8 T cells in Susac syndrome. With random hexamers, reverse transcription was performed on about 0.5 to 1 ug of RNA. TCRdb redid the calling of the immunoSEQ multiplex PCR reads with MiXCR, one entry per CDR3 protein. The sample has under 200,000 distinct CDR3 sequences; around 94% are singletons. The sample consisted of CD4+ T cells from PBMCs. All receptors come from a human donor in good health.

This chain connects TRBV20-1 to TRBJ2-5; the D gene is possibly TRBD1 (5 bases). Between the trimmed V and J ends, which lost 1 base and 1 base, there was a span of 19 bases. Germline lookup yields CDR1 DFQATT and CDR2 SNEGSKA (reference sequence). The CDR3 totals 17 residues. DNA of the CDR3: TGCAGTGCTAGAGTTGGGGCCTTTGGGCGGATCCAAGAGACCCAGTACTTC. It encodes CSARVGAFGRIQETQYF.

The chain carries TRBV20-1 and TRBJ1-6; the match to TRBD1 covers 7 bases. Germline CDR1 DFQATT, CDR2 SNEGSKA (reference sequence). V dropped 0 bases and J dropped 5; count of bases not matched to a gene: 4. The CDR3 runs 15 residues. CDR3 sequence (DNA): TGCAGTGCTAGAGAGGGAGGGACAGATAATTCACCCCTCCACTTT. The encoded protein is CSAREGGTDNSPLHF.

This chain joins TRBV3-1 and TRBJ1-6; the match to TRBD1 covers 7 bases. V lost 4 bases, J lost 2 bases, and 2 bases stayed unmatched. The CDR3 covers 15 residues. In germline, CDR1 is LGHDT, CDR2 YNNKEL (reference sequence). CDR3 loop: CASSPQGAYNSPLHF. In DNA, the CDR3 is TGTGCCAGCAGCCCGCAGGGGGCCTATAATTCACCCCTCCACTTT.